What follows are 20 T cell receptor beta chains derived from one specimen sequenced in a study of human T cells and chemical hapten exposure. Time point reported: healthy volunteer bleed at 2 weeks. Total RNA was extracted from unfractionated whole blood. TCRdb independently ran MiXCR on the RACE reads; one entry per CDR3 protein. The sample contains about 130,000 distinct CDR3 sequences, roughly 9.5% of which appear only once. The source material was whole blood. Every receptor here comes from a male donor in good health. Some clones in this sample may be carry-over from other donors' samples.

The V gene is TRBV29-1, the J gene TRBJ2-7, with TRBD1 identical over 10 bases. The CDR3 consists of 13 residues. From germline, CDR1 is SQVTM and CDR2 ANQGSEA. The V segment lost 3 bases and the J segment 7 bases; nucleotides outside the gene matches: 6. CDR3 nucleotides: TGCAGCGTTGAGTGGACAGGGGGTCGTGAGCAGTACTTC. This sequence encodes CSVEWTGGREQYF.

This clonotype showed up just a few times. The V call is TRBV12-3 or TRBV12-4, the J call TRBJ2-7, with 11 bases aligning to TRBD2. The CDR3 covers 15 residues. Trimming at V came to 4 bases and at J to 3 bases, leaving 5 bases not matched to a gene. In DNA, the CDR3 is TGTGCCAGCAGTTCAACTAGCGGGAGTAACTACGAGCAGTACTTC. Encoded protein: CASSSTSGSNYEQYF.

Many counts were recorded for this clonotype. This chain uses TRBV29-1 with TRBJ2-7; TRBD1 agrees at 9 bases. CDR3 length equals 14 residues. Germline CDR1 is SQVTM and CDR2 is ANQGSEA. Trimming removed 1 base from V and 1 base from J; junction bases left unmatched: 2. CDR3 loop: CSVEVGTGSYEQYF. The CDR3 region has the DNA TGCAGCGTTGAAGTCGGGACAGGGTCCTACGAGCAGTACTTC.

The V and J genes are TRBV5-1 and TRBJ2-7; D is unresolved. The CDR3 covers 11 residues. With 0 bases removed from V and 6 bases from J, the gap between germline ends came to 4 bases. CDR1 is SGHRS and CDR2 is YFSETQ in the germline V gene. The CDR3 sequence: CASSLEGEQYF. The CDR3 region has the DNA TGCGCCAGCAGCTTGGAGGGCGAGCAGTACTTC. Together with reference TRBV5-1 and TRBJ2-7, the CDR3 gives the full variable domain: KAGVTQTPRYLIKTRGQQVTLSCSPISGHRSVSWYQQTPGQGLQFLFEYFSETQRNKGNFPGRFSGRQFSNSRSEMNVSTLELGDSALYLCASSLEGEQYFGPGTRLTVT.

This chain connects TRBV29-1 to TRBJ2-1, with D possibly being TRBD2 (5 bases). Looked up from germline, CDR1 is SQVTM and CDR2 is ANQGSEA. The CDR3 totals 16 residues. V was pared by 4 bases and J by 3 bases, with 19 bases between. This chain's CDR3 is CSVGLGGWVYYNEQFF. The CDR3, as DNA: TGCAGCGTTGGATTGGGCGGGTGGGTTTACTACAATGAGCAGTTCTTC.

This clonotype was detected only a few times. The rearrangement uses TRBV5-6 and TRBJ2-1; 10 nucleotides align to TRBD2. This CDR3 is built from 17 residues. Germline V lookup: CDR1 SGHDT, CDR2 YYEEEE. The V segment lost 0 bases and the J segment 1 base; nucleotides outside the gene matches: 4. CDR3 DNA: TGTGCCAGCAGCTTGGAGCGGGAGGGCCGATCCTACAATGAGCAGTTCTTC. Amino acids: CASSLEREGRSYNEQFF.

The chain combines TRBV9 with TRBJ2-3; TRBD2 agrees at 9 bases. Germline lookup yields CDR1 SGDLS and CDR2 YYNGEE. The CDR3 is made up of 15 amino acids. Losses at the gene ends were 6 bases for V and 3 bases for J; bases not matched to a gene: 8. The CDR3 here is CASKRGAGGTDTQYF. The CDR3 DNA is TGTGCCAGCAAACGGGGAGCGGGAGGAACAGATACGCAGTATTTT.

This clonotype was detected only a few times. The rearrangement uses TRBV20-1 and TRBJ2-3; 15 nucleotides match TRBD2. The germline gives CDR1 DFQATT, CDR2 SNEGSKA (reference sequence). Germline trimming cut 6 bases from V and 3 bases from J; bases unmatched to any gene: 7. The CDR3 is 16 residues long. The CDR3, as DNA: TGCAGTGCGAGGACTAGCGGGGGGGCGTGGACAGATACGCAGTATTTT. Protein sequence: CSARTSGGAWTDTQYF.

CDR3 in amino acids: CASTRGPWNEQFF. Written as DNA, the CDR3 is TGTGCCAGCACCCGGGGACCGTGGAATGAGCAGTTCTTC. The chain combines TRBV3-1 with TRBJ2-1; the D call may be TRBD1 or TRBD2 (5 bases each). V gave up 7 bases and J gave up 7 bases, with 14 bases separating them. In germline, CDR1 is LGHDT, CDR2 YNNKEL (reference sequence). This CDR3 comprises 13 residues.

The genes are TRBV12-5 and TRBJ2-1; the match to TRBD2 covers 8 bases. CDR3 size: 17 residues. Per the germline V gene, CDR1 is LGHNT and CDR2 is FRNRAP. Trimming took 0 bases from V and 5 from J; bases not matched to a gene: 9. The CDR3 DNA sequence: TGTGCTAGTGGTTTGGTACTCACCGGGGGGGCTGACAATGAGCAGTTCTTC. Its translation: CASGLVLTGGADNEQFF.

Points on this clonotype: This may stem from a read error, because a much larger clone lies one nucleotide away. This sequence joins TRBV20-1 and TRBJ1-1; D ambiguous. The CDR3 length is 13 residues. The germline V gene has CDR1 DFQATT and CDR2 SNEGSKA (reference sequence). Trimming cost V 6 bases and J 0 bases, with 11 bases left between them. CDR3 sequence reads: CSAQRGMNTEAFF. CDR3 nucleotide sequence: TGCAGTGCCCAGCGGGGTATGAACACTGAAGCTTTCTTT.

This clonotype came up many times. The V and J genes are TRBV12-5 and TRBJ2-5; 15 bases are a match to TRBD2. The V segment lost 5 bases and the J segment 4 bases; nucleotides outside the gene matches: 5. Per the germline V gene, CDR1 is LGHNT and CDR2 is FRNRAP. This CDR3 spans 16 amino acids. The CDR3 here is CASGDGLAGGRETQYF. The CDR3 coding sequence is TGTGCTAGTGGTGATGGACTAGCGGGAGGGCGAGAGACCCAGTACTTC.

The V call is TRBV20-1, the J call TRBJ1-1, with TRBD1 matching over 10 bases. Germline trimming cut 6 bases from V and 2 bases from J; bases unmatched to any gene: 9. Germline lookup yields CDR1 DFQATT and CDR2 SNEGSKA (reference sequence). The length of the CDR3 is 15 residues. For the CDR3, the DNA is TGCAGTGCCGGGACAGGGGACCTTCGAAACACTGAAGCTTTCTTT. This translates into CSAGTGDLRNTEAFF.

This clonotype came up many times. The chain links TRBV9 to TRBJ2-4; no definite D call. Trimming took off 4 bases at V and 0 bases at J, with 11 bases between the two ends. The CDR3 is made up of 15 amino acids. CDR1 and CDR2 (germline): SGDLS, YYNGEE. In nucleotides, the CDR3 is TGTGCCAGCAGCCCAGCCGGAGAAGCCAAAAACATTCAGTACTTC. This encodes CASSPAGEAKNIQYF.

This clonotype was counted only a few times. V gene TRBV6-6 combines with J gene TRBJ1-1, with no clear D. CDR3 size: 13 residues. Trimming took off 7 bases at V and 1 base at J, with 10 bases between the two ends. Germline lookup yields CDR1 MNHNY and CDR2 SVGAGI (reference sequence). CDR3 coding DNA: TGTGCCAGCAATGGGTTTGAGAACACTGAAGCTTTCTTT. Protein sequence: CASNGFENTEAFF.

The chain employs TRBV5-1 and TRBJ2-5; tentatively, D is TRBD1 (6 bases). Germline CDR1 and CDR2: SGHRS and YFSETQ. CDR3 size: 14 residues. Trimming removed 4 bases at V and 0 bases at J, with 10 bases between. CDR3 loop: CASSAWTDQETQYF. As DNA, the CDR3 is TGCGCCAGCAGCGCCTGGACAGACCAAGAGACCCAGTACTTC.

The sample holds a few counts of this clonotype. The V call is TRBV12-3 or TRBV12-4, the J call TRBJ2-1, with 9 nucleotides matching TRBD1. Trimming at V came to 5 bases and at J to 7 bases, leaving 12 bases not matched to a gene. The CDR3 spans 16 residues. CDR3 loop: CASSPRSGQGKNEQFF. The CDR3 DNA follows: TGTGCCAGCAGTCCACGGTCAGGACAGGGGAAAAATGAGCAGTTCTTC.

This clonotype came up many times. The rearrangement uses TRBV9 and TRBJ2-3; D is unresolved. From germline, CDR1 is SGDLS and CDR2 YYNGEE. The CDR3 runs to 14 residues. V dropped 1 base and J dropped 2 bases, with 8 bases sitting between them. The CDR3 DNA reads as TGTGCCAGCAGCGTACAGCTGGCCACAGATACGCAGTATTTT. It specifies CASSVQLATDTQYF.

This clonotype was seen a few times. The chain employs TRBV10-2 and TRBJ1-1; 9 bases agree with TRBD1. This CDR3 spans 14 amino acids. Trimming took 1 base from V and 7 from J; bases not matched to a gene: 4. In germline, CDR1 is WSHSY, CDR2 SAAADI. The CDR3 here is CASSEYRGRGEAFF. The DNA for the CDR3 is TGCGCCAGCAGTGAGTACAGGGGGCGCGGTGAAGCTTTCTTT.

This clonotype was seen many times. CDR3 DNA: TGTGCCAGTAGGCCAGGGGAACCCCTAAGCTCCTACAATGAGCAGTTCTTC. This encodes CASRPGEPLSSYNEQFF. This chain uses TRBV19 with TRBJ2-1, with D perhaps TRBD1 (6 bases). The V and J ends lost 6 bases and 0 bases respectively, with 18 bases between them. Germline CDR1 and CDR2: LNHDA and SQIVND (reference sequence). CDR3 length: 17 amino acids.